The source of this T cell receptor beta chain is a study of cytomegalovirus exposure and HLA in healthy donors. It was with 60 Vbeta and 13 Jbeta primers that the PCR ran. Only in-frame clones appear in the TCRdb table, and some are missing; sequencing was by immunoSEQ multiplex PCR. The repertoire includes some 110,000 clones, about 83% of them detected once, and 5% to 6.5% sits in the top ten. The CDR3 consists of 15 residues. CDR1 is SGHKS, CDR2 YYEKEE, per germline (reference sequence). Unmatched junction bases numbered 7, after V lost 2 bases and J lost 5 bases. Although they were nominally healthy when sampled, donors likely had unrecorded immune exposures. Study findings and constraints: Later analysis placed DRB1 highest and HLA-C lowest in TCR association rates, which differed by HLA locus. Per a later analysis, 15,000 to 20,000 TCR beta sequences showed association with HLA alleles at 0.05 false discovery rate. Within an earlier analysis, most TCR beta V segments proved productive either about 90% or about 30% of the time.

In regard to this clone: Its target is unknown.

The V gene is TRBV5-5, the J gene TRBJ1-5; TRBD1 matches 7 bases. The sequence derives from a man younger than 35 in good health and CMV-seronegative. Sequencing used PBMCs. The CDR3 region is CASSLGGAWDQPQHF. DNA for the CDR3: TGTGCCAGCAGCTTAGGGGGCGCGTGGGATCAGCCCCAGCATTTT.